The 8 T cell receptor beta chains reported below all come from one sample, sequenced in a study of CD8+ T cells in alopecia areata. Indicated treatment: oral pan-JAK inhibitor, 5-10 mg twice daily. Extraction of RNA preceded its reverse transcription into cDNA, which served as the sequencing template. The data were produced by immunoSEQ multiplex PCR, yet TCRdb's version contains in-frame clones alone and is incomplete. The sample consists of 150,000 to 200,000 clones, about 47% of them appearing once. Here the sequenced sample was CD8+ T cells sorted from blood, taken around week 53, from a patient treated with tofacitinib. The source is a human donor with alopecia areata.

V gene TRBV7-9 combines with J gene TRBJ2-5; D may be TRBD1 (6 bases). The germline CDR1 and CDR2 sequences are SEHNR and FQNEAQ (reference sequence). The CDR3 totals 15 residues. Between the trimmed V and J ends, which lost 7 bases and 3 bases, there was a span of 18 bases. The CDR3 region is CASTRGWTEEETQYF. DNA for the CDR3: TGTGCCAGCACCAGAGGGTGGACAGAAGAAGAGACCCAGTACTTC. Looking up the rest from reference TRBV7-9 and TRBJ2-5 gives the full variable domain: DTGVSQNPRHKITKRGQNVTFRCDPISEHNRLYWYRQTLGQGPEFLTYFQNEAQLEKSRLLSDRFSAERPKGSFSTLEIQRTEQGDSAMYLCASTRGWTEEETQYFGPGTRLLVL.

This clone was detected a few times. The rearrangement joins TRBV6-5 to TRBJ1-1, with D possibly TRBD1 on 5 matching bases. V was trimmed by 3 bases and J by 0 bases, leaving 11 bases between them. The CDR3 consists of 15 residues. Germline V CDR1 and CDR2: MNHEY, SVGAGI. This CDR3 reads CASSYREGMNTEAFF. CDR3 DNA sequence: TGTGCCAGCAGTTATAGGGAGGGGATGAACACTGAAGCTTTCTTT.

The chain employs TRBV11-2 and TRBJ2-1, with D perhaps matching TRBD2 (6 bases). Germline CDR1 reads SGHAT; CDR2 reads FQNNGV. There are 14 residues in the CDR3. V gave up 1 base and J gave up 7 bases, with 11 bases separating them. CDR3 nucleotide sequence: TGTGCCAGCAGCTTAGTGGCAGGGAGGAATGAGCAGTTCTTC. This encodes CASSLVAGRNEQFF.

In DNA form, the CDR3 reads TGTGCCAGCAGTTTTAGCAGGGGGGGTGAGCAGTACTTC. Translated, it gives CASSFSRGGEQYF. The chain uses TRBV27 and TRBJ2-7; D might be TRBD1 or TRBD2, each matching 7 bases. The CDR3 runs to 13 residues. Trimming shortened V by 3 bases and J by 7 bases, and 13 bases separated the two germline ends. CDR1 and CDR2 (germline): MNHEY, SMNVEV (reference sequence).

The V gene is TRBV7-9, the J gene TRBJ1-2; no reliable D call. There are 13 residues in the CDR3. Trimming removed 5 bases at V and 2 bases at J, with 9 bases between. Germline assignment: CDR1 SEHNR and CDR2 FQNEAQ (reference sequence). In DNA, the CDR3 is TGTGCCAGCAGCCCCCGGGAGAACTATGGCTACACCTTC. Amino acids: CASSPRENYGYTF.

This clone has just a few counts. The chain combines TRBV10-3 with TRBJ2-3; D ambiguous. Germline V gene data show CDR1 as ENHRY and CDR2 as SYGVKD. The CDR3 loop spans 14 amino acids. Trimming cost V 3 bases and J 3 bases, with 10 bases left between them. DNA of the CDR3: TGTGCCATCAGTGACGAATCCGGGACAGATACGCAGTATTTT. Encoded protein: CAISDESGTDTQYF.

The chain uses TRBV9 and TRBJ1-3, with D unclear. The germline V gene has CDR1 SGDLS and CDR2 YYNGEE. This CDR3 region has 15 residues. The V gene lost 0 bases and the J gene lost 0 bases, with 7 bases spanning the gap. The DNA for the CDR3 is TGTGCCAGCAGCGTAGTAGGAGCCTCTGGAAACACCATATATTTT. Amino acids: CASSVVGASGNTIYF. The whole variable domain, filled in from reference TRBV9 and TRBJ1-3, reads DSGVTQTPKHLITATGQRVTLRCSPRSGDLSVYWYQQSLDQGLQFLIQYYNGEERAKGNILERFSAQQFPDLHSELNLSSLELGDSALYFCASSVVGASGNTIYFGEGSWLTVV.

This clone has more than one count but fewer than ten. The chain couples TRBV5-6 to TRBJ2-1; D is unresolved. Germline V lookup: CDR1 SGHDT, CDR2 YYEEEE. V was shortened by 3 bases and J by 10 bases, with 8 bases between the two germline ends. The CDR3 has 11 residues. This CDR3 is CASSSLREQFF. The CDR3 DNA follows: TGTGCCAGCAGCTCCCTGAGGGAGCAGTTCTTC. The full variable domain, its missing parts supplied by reference TRBV5-6 and TRBJ2-1, is DAGVTQSPTHLIKTRGQQVTLRCSPKSGHDTVSWYQQALGQGPQFIFQYYEEEERQRGNFPDRFSGHQFPNYSSELNVNALLLGDSALYLCASSSLREQFFGPGTRLTVL.